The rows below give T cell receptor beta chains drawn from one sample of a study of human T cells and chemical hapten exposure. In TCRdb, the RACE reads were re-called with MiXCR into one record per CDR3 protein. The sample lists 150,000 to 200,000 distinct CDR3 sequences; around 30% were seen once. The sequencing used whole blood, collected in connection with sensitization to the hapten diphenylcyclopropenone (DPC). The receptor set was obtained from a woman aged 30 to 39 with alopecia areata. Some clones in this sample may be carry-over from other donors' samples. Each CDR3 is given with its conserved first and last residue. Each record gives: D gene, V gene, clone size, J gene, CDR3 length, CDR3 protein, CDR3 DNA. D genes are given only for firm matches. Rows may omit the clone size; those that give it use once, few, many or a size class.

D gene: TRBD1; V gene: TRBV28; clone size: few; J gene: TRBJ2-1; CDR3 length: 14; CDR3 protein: CASSATGGIHEQFF; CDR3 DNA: TGTGCCAGCAGTGCAACAGGGGGCATTCATGAGCAGTTCTTC
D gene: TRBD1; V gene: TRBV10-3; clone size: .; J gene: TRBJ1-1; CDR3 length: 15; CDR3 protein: CAIRPDRGGRTEAFF; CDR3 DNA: TGTGCCATCAGGCCTGACAGGGGAGGAAGGACTGAAGCTTTCTTT
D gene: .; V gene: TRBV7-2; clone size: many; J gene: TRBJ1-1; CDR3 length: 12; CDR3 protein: CASSLVAGGAFF; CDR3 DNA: TGTGCCAGCAGCTTAGTGGCCGGGGGAGCTTTCTTT
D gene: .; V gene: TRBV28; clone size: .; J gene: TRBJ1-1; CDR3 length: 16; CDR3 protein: CASSLSWGAGDTEAFF; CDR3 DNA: TGTGCCAGCAGTTTGAGCTGGGGAGCCGGGGATACTGAAGCTTTCTTT
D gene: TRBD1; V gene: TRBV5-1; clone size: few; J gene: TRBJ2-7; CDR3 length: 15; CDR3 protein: CASSRGGTGTYEQYF; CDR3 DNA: TGCGCCAGCAGCCGCGGCGGGACAGGGACCTACGAGCAGTACTTC
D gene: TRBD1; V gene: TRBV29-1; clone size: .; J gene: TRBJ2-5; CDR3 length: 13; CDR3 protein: CSGRDRVRETQYF; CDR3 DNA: TGCAGCGGACGAGACAGGGTTCGAGAGACCCAGTACTTC
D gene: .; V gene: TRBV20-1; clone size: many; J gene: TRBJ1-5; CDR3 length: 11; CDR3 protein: CSALGTGTQHF; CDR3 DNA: TGCAGTGCCCTGGGAACTGGAACCCAGCATTTT
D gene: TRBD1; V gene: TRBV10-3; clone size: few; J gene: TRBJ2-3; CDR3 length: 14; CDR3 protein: CAIGPGTDTDTQYF; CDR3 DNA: TGTGCCATCGGACCCGGGACAGACACAGATACGCAGTATTTT
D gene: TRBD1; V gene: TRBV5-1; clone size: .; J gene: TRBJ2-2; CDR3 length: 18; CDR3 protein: CASSLRPGTGPNTGELFF; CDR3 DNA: TGCGCCAGCAGCCTACGTCCCGGGACAGGGCCGAACACCGGGGAGCTGTTTTTT
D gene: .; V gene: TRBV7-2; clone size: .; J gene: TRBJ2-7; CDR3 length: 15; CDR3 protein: CASSSSGIGVGEQYF; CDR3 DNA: TGTGCCAGCAGCAGCTCCGGGATAGGGGTGGGGGAGCAGTACTTC
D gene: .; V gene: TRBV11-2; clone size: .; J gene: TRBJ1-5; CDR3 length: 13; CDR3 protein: CASSLGGVQPQHF; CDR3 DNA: TGTGCCAGCAGCTTAGGAGGGGTCCAGCCCCAGCATTTT
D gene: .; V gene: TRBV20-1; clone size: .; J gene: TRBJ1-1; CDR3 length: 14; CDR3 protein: CSARDQQLDTEAFF; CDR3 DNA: TGCAGTGCTAGAGATCAGCAGTTGGACACTGAAGCTTTCTTT
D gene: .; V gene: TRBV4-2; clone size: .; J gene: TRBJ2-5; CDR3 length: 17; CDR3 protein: CASSQRGTGAAQETQYF; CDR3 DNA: TGTGCCAGCAGCCAAAGGGGTACGGGGGCGGCCCAAGAGACCCAGTACTTC
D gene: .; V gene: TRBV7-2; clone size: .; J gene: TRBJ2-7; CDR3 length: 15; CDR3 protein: CASSFVPQSGYEQYF; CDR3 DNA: TGTGCCAGCAGCTTTGTCCCACAATCAGGATACGAGCAGTACTTC
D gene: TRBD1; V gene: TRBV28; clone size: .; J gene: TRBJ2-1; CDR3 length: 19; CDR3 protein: CASSLAGTGGGIPYNEQFF; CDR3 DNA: TGTGCCAGCAGTTTAGCGGGGACAGGGGGCGGGATACCCTACAATGAGCAGTTCTTC
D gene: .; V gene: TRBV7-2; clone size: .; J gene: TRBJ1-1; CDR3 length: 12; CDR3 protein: CASSFLAGVAFF; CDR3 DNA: TGTGCCAGCAGCTTTCTCGCAGGGGTAGCTTTCTTT
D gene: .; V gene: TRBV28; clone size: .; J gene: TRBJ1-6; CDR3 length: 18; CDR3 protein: CASSLTGAQSSYNSPLHF; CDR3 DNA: TGTGCCAGCAGTTTAACAGGTGCGCAGAGCTCCTATAATTCACCCCTCCACTTT
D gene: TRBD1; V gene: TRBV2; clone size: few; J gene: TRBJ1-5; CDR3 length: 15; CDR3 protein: CASSGWDSPNQPQHF; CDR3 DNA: TGTGCCAGCAGTGGGTGGGACAGTCCCAATCAGCCCCAGCATTTT
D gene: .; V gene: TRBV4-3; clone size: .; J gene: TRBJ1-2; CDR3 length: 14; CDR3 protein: CASSQIGQGGGYTF; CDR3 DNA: TGCGCCAGCAGCCAAATTGGCCAGGGCGGAGGCTACACCTTC
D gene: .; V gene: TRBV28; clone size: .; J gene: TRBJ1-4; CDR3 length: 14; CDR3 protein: CASSLNGSGEKLFF; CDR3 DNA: TGTGCCAGCAGTTTGAACGGTTCTGGTGAAAAACTGTTTTTT
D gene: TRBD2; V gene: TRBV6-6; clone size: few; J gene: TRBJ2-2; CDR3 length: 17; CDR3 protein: CASNLLAGGPGTGELFF; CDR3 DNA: TGTGCCAGCAATCTACTAGCGGGGGGGCCAGGGACCGGGGAGCTGTTTTTT
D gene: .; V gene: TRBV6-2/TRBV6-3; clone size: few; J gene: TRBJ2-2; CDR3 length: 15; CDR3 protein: CASTRHDGNTGELFF; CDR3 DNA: TGTGCCAGCACCCGACATGACGGGAACACCGGGGAGCTGTTTTTT
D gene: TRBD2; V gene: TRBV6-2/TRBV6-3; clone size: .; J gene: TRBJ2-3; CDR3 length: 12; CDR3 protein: CASRRGTDTQYF; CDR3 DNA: TGTGCCAGCAGGCGGGGGACAGATACGCAGTATTTT
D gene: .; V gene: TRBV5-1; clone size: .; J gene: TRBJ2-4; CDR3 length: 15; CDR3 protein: CASQTGSPGLAIQYF; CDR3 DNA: TGCGCCAGTCAGACAGGTTCGCCCGGGTTGGCCATTCAGTACTTC
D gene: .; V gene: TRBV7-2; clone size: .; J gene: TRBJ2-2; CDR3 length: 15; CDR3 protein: CASSLWGQDTGELFF; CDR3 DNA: TGTGCCAGCAGCTTATGGGGGCAGGACACCGGGGAGCTGTTTTTT
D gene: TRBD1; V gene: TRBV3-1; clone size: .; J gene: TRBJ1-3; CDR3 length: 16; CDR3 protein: CASSQNRGLSGNTIYF; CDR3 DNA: TGTGCCAGCAGCCAAAACAGGGGGCTATCTGGAAACACCATATATTTT
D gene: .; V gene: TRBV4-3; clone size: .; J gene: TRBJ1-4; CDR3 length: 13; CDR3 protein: CASRGGPKEKLFF; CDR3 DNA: TGCGCCAGCCGGGGGGGCCCGAAGGAAAAACTGTTTTTT
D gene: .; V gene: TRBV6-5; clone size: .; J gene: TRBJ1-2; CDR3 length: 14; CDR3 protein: CASSYSGMSRGYTF; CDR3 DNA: TGTGCCAGCAGTTACTCGGGGATGTCGAGAGGCTACACCTTC
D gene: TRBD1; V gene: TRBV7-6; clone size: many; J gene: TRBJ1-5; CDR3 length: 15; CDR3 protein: CASSQDRGGGQPQHF; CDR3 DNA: TGTGCCAGCAGCCAGGACAGGGGTGGTGGTCAGCCCCAGCATTTT
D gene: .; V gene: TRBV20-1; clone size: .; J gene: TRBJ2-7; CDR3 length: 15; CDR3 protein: CSAYDSGTGNYEQYF; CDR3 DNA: TGCAGTGCTTACGATTCCGGGACGGGAAACTACGAGCAGTACTTC
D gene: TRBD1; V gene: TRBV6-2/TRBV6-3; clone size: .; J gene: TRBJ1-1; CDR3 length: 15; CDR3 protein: CASRDRGRLNTEAFF; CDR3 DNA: TGTGCCAGCAGGGACAGGGGGCGTTTGAACACTGAAGCTTTCTTT
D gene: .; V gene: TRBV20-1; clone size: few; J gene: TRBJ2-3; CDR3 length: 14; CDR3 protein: CSARDTKATDTQYF; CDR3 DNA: TGCAGTGCTAGGGACACAAAAGCAACAGATACGCAGTATTTT
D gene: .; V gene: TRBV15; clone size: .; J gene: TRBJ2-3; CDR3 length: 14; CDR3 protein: CATSSGRLTDTQYF; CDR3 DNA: TGTGCCACCAGCAGCGGGAGACTGACAGATACGCAGTATTTT
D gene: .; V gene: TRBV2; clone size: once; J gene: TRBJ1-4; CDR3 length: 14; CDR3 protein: CASRRGTGSEKLFF; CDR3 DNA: TGTGCCAGCAGGAGGGGCACAGGGTCCGAAAAACTGTTTTTT
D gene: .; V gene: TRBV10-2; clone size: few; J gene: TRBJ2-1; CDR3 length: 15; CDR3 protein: CASSLPVGPYNEQFF; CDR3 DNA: TGCGCCAGCAGTTTACCTGTAGGCCCCTACAATGAGCAGTTCTTC
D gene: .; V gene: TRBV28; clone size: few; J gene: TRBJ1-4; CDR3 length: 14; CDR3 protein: CASSKGATNEKLFF; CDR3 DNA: TGTGCCAGCAGTAAGGGGGCAACTAATGAAAAACTGTTTTTT
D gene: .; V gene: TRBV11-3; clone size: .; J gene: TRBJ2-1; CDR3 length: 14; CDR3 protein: CASNPDGLYNEQFF; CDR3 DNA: TGTGCCAGCAATCCAGACGGTCTCTACAATGAGCAGTTCTTC
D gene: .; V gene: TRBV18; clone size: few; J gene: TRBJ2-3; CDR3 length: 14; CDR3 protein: CASSKGVDGTTQYF; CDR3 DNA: TGTGCCAGCTCTAAGGGTGTTGACGGGACTACGCAGTATTTT
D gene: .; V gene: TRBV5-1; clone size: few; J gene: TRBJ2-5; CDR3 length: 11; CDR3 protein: CASSLAGVQYF; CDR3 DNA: TGCGCCAGCAGCTTGGCCGGTGTACAGTACTTC
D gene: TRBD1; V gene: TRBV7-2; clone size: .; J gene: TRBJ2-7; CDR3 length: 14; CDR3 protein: CASSLGQGRGEQYF; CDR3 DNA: TGTGCCAGCAGCTTGGGACAGGGTCGGGGGGAGCAGTACTTC
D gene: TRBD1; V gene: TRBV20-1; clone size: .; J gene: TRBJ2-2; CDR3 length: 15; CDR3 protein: CSAGRDRDYTGELFF; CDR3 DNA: TGCAGTGCCGGAAGGGACAGGGATTACACCGGGGAGCTGTTTTTT
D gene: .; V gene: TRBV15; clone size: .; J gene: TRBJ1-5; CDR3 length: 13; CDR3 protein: CATSGLINQPQHF; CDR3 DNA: TGTGCCACCAGTGGACTGATCAATCAGCCCCAGCATTTT
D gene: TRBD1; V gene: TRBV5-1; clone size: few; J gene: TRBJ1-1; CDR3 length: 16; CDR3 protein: CASSLWGTGGAAEAFF; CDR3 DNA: TGCGCCAGCAGCTTGTGGGGAACAGGGGGCGCGGCTGAAGCTTTCTTT
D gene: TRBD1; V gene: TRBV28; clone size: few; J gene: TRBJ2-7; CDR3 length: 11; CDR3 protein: CATGQAYEQYF; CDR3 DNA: TGTGCCACGGGACAGGCCTACGAGCAGTACTTC
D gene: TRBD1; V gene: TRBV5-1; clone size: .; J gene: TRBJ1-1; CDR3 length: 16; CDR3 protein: CASSLVGTGSISEAFF; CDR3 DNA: TGCGCCAGCAGCTTGGTGGGGACAGGCTCGATTTCTGAAGCTTTCTTT
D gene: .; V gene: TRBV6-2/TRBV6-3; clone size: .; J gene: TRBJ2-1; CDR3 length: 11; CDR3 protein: CASSYIGVQFF; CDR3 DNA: TGTGCCAGCAGTTACATAGGCGTGCAGTTCTTC
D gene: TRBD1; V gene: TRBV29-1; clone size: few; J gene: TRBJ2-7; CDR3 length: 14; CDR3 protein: CSVETGTGGYEQYF; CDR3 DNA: TGCAGCGTTGAAACCGGGACAGGGGGTTACGAGCAGTACTTC
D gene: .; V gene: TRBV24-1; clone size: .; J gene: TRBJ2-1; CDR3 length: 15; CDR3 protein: CATSGRGGSYNEQFF; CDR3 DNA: TGTGCCACCAGTGGAAGGGGGGGCTCCTACAATGAGCAGTTCTTC
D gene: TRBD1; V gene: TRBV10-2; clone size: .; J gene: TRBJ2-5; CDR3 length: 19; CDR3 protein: CASSEPKNPTDRDQETQYF; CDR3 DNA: TGCGCCAGCAGTGAGCCGAAAAATCCTACAGACAGGGACCAAGAGACCCAGTACTTC
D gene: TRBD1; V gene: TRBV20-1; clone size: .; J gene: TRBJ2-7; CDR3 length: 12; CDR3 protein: CSAIGQGHEQYF; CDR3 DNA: TGCAGTGCTATCGGACAGGGCCACGAGCAGTACTTC
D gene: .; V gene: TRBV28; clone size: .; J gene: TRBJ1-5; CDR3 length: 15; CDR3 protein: CASSPARRPNQPQHF; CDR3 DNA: TGTGCCAGCAGCCCGGCAAGGCGGCCCAATCAGCCCCAGCATTTT